The clone carrying this T cell receptor (beta chain) occurred once. Its specificity is unknown. With a much larger clone just one base away, this may be a read error. Regarding the study as a whole: Tumor-infiltrating Treg TCR alpha and beta sequences overlapped most with tumor naive CD4+ T cells, then blood naive.

The length of the CDR3 is 13 residues. Germline values: CDR1 SQVTM, CDR2 ANQGSEA. Each CDR3 protein gets one entry after TCRdb re-called the 5' RACE reads with MiXCR. The sample records just under 65,000 distinct CDR3 sequences, approximately 22% being singletons. The clonotype was recovered from a female donor with breast cancer. V and J are TRBV29-1 and TRBJ1-1; D is uncertain. The sample comprised memory CD4+ T cells sorted from a lymph node. Sample subset: memory CD4+ T cells, CD4+CD45RO+CD25-. The CDR3 sequence: CGVRRNPDTEAFF. CDR3 bases: TGCGGCGTTCGAAGGAACCCCGACACTGAAGCTTTCTTT.